Below are 31 T cell receptor beta chains sequenced from a single sample in a study of neoadjuvant anti-PD-1 for oral cavity cancer. The method was immunoSEQ multiplex PCR; TCRdb's version includes in-frame clones alone and lacks a portion of them. The sample has 72,000 or so clones, 65% to 85% seen once; the top ten hold 3.4%. Sequencing was performed on PBMCs, taken before nivolumab (anti-PD-1) treatment. These receptors all come from a person aged 35 to 85 with oral cavity squamous cell carcinoma.

The V call is TRBV4-1, the J call TRBJ1-6, with D hard to call. Per the germline V gene, CDR1 is MGHRA and CDR2 is YSYEKL. V gave up 0 bases and J gave up 12 bases, with 6 bases separating them. The CDR3 runs to 12 residues. CDR3 region: CASSQEVGPLHF. CDR3 sequence (DNA): TGCGCCAGCAGCCAAGAGGTAGGACCCCTCCACTTT.

This chain links TRBV28 with TRBJ2-7; D not resolved. The V and J ends lost 8 bases and 0 bases respectively, with 5 bases between them. The CDR3 has 11 amino acids. Germline V gives CDR1 MDHEN, CDR2 SYDVKM. CDR3 protein: CASLSSYEQYF. The CDR3 DNA follows: TGTGCCAGCCTTAGCTCCTACGAGCAGTACTTC.

Here the CDR3 reads CSVGARGEQYF. In DNA form, the CDR3 reads TGCAGTGTGGGGGCTCGGGGCGAGCAGTACTTC. The chain carries TRBV20-1 and TRBJ2-7, with a tentative D call TRBD1 (6 bases). This CDR3 has 11 residues. Between the trimmed V and J ends, which lost 7 bases and 6 bases, there was a span of 13 bases. Germline V gene data show CDR1 as DFQATT and CDR2 as SNEGSKA (reference sequence).

The chain joins TRBV4-1 to TRBJ2-5; 13 bases map to TRBD2. The CDR3 is 17 residues long. J gave up 4 bases and V 0 bases, and 5 bases lay outside the gene matches. CDR1 and CDR2 from the germline V gene are MGHRA and YSYEKL. DNA of the CDR3: TGCGCCAGCAGCCAAGATGGACTAGCGGGAGTGGCAGAGACCCAGTACTTC. Protein: CASSQDGLAGVAETQYF.

CDR3 coding DNA: TGCGCCAGCAGGGGAGTGACAGGGATCACTGAAGCTTTCTTT. It translates to CASRGVTGITEAFF. The gene calls are TRBV10-2 and TRBJ1-1, with 7 bases matching TRBD1. This CDR3 is 14 amino acids long. The germline V gene encodes CDR1 WSHSY and CDR2 SAAADI. J lost 4 bases, V lost 6 bases, and 8 bases had no gene match.

The rearrangement joins TRBV5-1 to TRBJ1-2; D might be TRBD1 (6 bases). With 5 bases removed from V and 4 bases from J, the gap between germline ends came to 15 bases. The V gene's germline CDR1 is SGHRS and CDR2 YFSETQ. CDR3 size: 14 residues. In nucleotides, the CDR3 is TGCGCCAGCAGTCCGACAGGCGATTCCTATGGCTACACCTTC. It translates to CASSPTGDSYGYTF.

The rearrangement uses TRBV28 and TRBJ2-7; the D gene is possibly TRBD2 (5 bases). Per the germline V gene, CDR1 is MDHEN and CDR2 is SYDVKM. V was shortened by 4 bases and J by 2 bases, with 12 bases between the two germline ends. The CDR3 has 14 amino acids. The CDR3 nucleotides are TGTGCCAGCAGTTGGCTAGACGGGGCCTACGAGCAGTACTTC. It encodes CASSWLDGAYEQYF.

The rearrangement joins TRBV2 to TRBJ1-1; D remains ambiguous. Trimming cost V 6 bases and J 0 bases, with 14 bases left between them. Germline loops: CDR1 SNHLY, CDR2 FYNNEI. This CDR3 contains 15 residues. This CDR3 is CASRGARVLNTEAFF. The DNA for the CDR3 is TGTGCCAGCAGGGGAGCCAGAGTATTGAACACTGAAGCTTTCTTT.

The J gene is TRBJ1-1, the V gene TRBV27, with no clear D. The CDR3 is 13 amino acids. Germline values: CDR1 MNHEY, CDR2 SMNVEV (reference sequence). The ends were cut back, 5 bases at V and 0 bases at J, with 7 bases in the middle. CDR3 sequence: CASSPWVNTEAFF. The CDR3 DNA reads as TGTGCCAGCAGTCCTTGGGTGAACACTGAAGCTTTCTTT.

The chain joins TRBV9 to TRBJ1-5; D uncertain. The CDR3 totals 14 residues. V was clipped by 1 base and J by 7 bases, with 12 bases between them. Germline CDR1 and CDR2: SGDLS and YYNGEE. CDR3 in amino acids: CASSVTWSGQPQHF. Here the CDR3 DNA reads TGTGCCAGCAGCGTAACATGGTCGGGGCAGCCCCAGCATTTT.

The gene calls are TRBV9 and TRBJ1-2; D gene uncertain. Germline loops: CDR1 SGDLS, CDR2 YYNGEE. Trimming left V 4 bases short and J 7 bases short, with 20 bases between. The length of the CDR3 is 15 residues. The CDR3 spells CASSPRSGGLGGYTF. DNA of the CDR3: TGTGCCAGCAGCCCTCGCTCCGGAGGACTAGGTGGCTACACCTTC.

V and J are TRBV7-9 and TRBJ2-7; 9 bases match TRBD1. The V gene end was trimmed by 5 bases and the J gene end by 9 bases; junction bases not matched to a gene: 5. The CDR3 loop spans 12 amino acids. Germline V lookup: CDR1 SEHNR, CDR2 FQNEAQ (reference sequence). The CDR3 DNA follows: TGTGCCAGCAGCCGGGACAGGGAGCGGCAGTACTTC. This codes for CASSRDRERQYF.

The rearrangement uses TRBV15 and TRBJ1-1; D ambiguous. Germline CDR1 reads LNHNV; CDR2 reads YYDKDF (reference sequence). The CDR3 loop spans 14 amino acids. V lost 0 bases and J 4 bases, leaving 9 bases between the germline ends. The CDR3 bases are TGTGCCACCAGCAGAGATCGGGTGGTCACTGAAGCTTTCTTT. Translated: CATSRDRVVTEAFF.

V is TRBV5-6 and J is TRBJ1-1, with D perhaps TRBD1 (6 bases). V lost 2 bases, J lost 5 bases, and 10 bases lay in between. There are 13 residues in the CDR3. CDR1 and CDR2 (germline): SGHDT, YYEEEE. The CDR3 DNA reads as TGTGCCAGCAGCTTAGGGGGGATAACTGAAGCTTTCTTT. Translation: CASSLGGITEAFF.

The rearrangement links TRBV4-1 to TRBJ2-3, with TRBD2 matching 8 bases. Germline lookup yields CDR1 MGHRA and CDR2 YSYEKL. The CDR3 covers 16 residues. V was clipped by 8 bases and J by 1 base; unmatched bases: 11. The CDR3 DNA reads TGCGCCAGCCATCTAGCGGGCTCGGCCCGCACAGATACGCAGTATTTT. Translating it yields CASHLAGSARTDTQYF.

This chain uses TRBV6-4 with TRBJ1-2, with no clear D. The length of the CDR3 is 15 residues. Trimming took off 6 bases at V and 3 bases at J, with 17 bases between the two ends. CDR1 and CDR2 (germline): MRHNA, SNTAGT. CDR3 in DNA: TGTGCCAGCAGGGCTTACCTTGGGCGGGACTATGGCTACACCTTC. It is translated as CASRAYLGRDYGYTF.

Written as DNA, the CDR3 is TGTGCCTCCCTTGAGCGGGGGACCTCCTACAATGAGCAGTTCTTC. It is translated as CASLERGTSYNEQFF. This chain links TRBV30 with TRBJ2-1, with 8 nucleotides matching TRBD2. Germline lookup yields CDR1 GTSNPN and CDR2 SVGIG (reference sequence). The V gene end was trimmed by 7 bases and the J gene end by 0 bases; junction bases not matched to a gene: 8. CDR3 length equals 15 residues.

The chain combines TRBV5-1 with TRBJ1-4, with 8 bases identical to TRBD1. Germline-derived CDR1 and CDR2 are SGHRS and YFSETQ. The CDR3 covers 15 residues. Losses at the gene ends were 4 bases for V and 2 bases for J; bases not matched to a gene: 4. The CDR3 DNA reads TGCGCCAGCAGCCCCCGGACAGGGACTAATGAAAAACTGTTTTTT. Amino acid sequence: CASSPRTGTNEKLFF.

The CDR3 spells CASSFGRGEQYF. For the CDR3, the DNA is TGCGCCAGCAGCTTCGGCCGAGGGGAGCAGTACTTC. The chain joins TRBV5-1 to TRBJ2-7, with D possibly matching TRBD2 (5 bases). CDR3 length equals 12 residues. V was pared by 2 bases and J by 7 bases, with 10 bases between. Germline lookup yields CDR1 SGHRS and CDR2 YFSETQ. Filled out from reference TRBV5-1 and TRBJ2-7, the complete variable domain reads KAGVTQTPRYLIKTRGQQVTLSCSPISGHRSVSWYQQTPGQGLQFLFEYFSETQRNKGNFPGRFSGRQFSNSRSEMNVSTLELGDSALYLCASSFGRGEQYFGPGTRLTVT.

This chain joins TRBV6-5 and TRBJ1-6; 7 bases match TRBD1. Germline CDR1 reads MNHEY; CDR2 reads SVGAGI. With V trimmed by 2 bases and J by 6 bases, 4 bases remained unmatched. This CDR3 spans 15 amino acids. The CDR3 sequence: CASSYGTVRNSPLHF. The DNA for the CDR3 is TGTGCCAGCAGTTACGGGACAGTCCGTAATTCACCCCTCCACTTT.

The gene calls are TRBV7-9 and TRBJ1-1; no reliable D call. Per the germline V gene, CDR1 is SEHNR and CDR2 is FQNEAQ (reference sequence). V lost 5 bases to trimming and J lost 2 bases, with 15 bases between them. CDR3 size: 15 residues. CDR3 residues: CASSPDDVRNTEAFF. CDR3 nucleotides: TGTGCCAGCAGCCCCGACGACGTGAGAAACACTGAAGCTTTCTTT.

This chain links TRBV7-2 with TRBJ1-3, with D unresolved. The V end lost 3 bases, the J end lost 0 bases, and 15 bases lay between the germline ends. The CDR3 loop spans 17 amino acids. Germline loops: CDR1 SGHTA, CDR2 FQGNSA. The CDR3: CASSFFRYTSSGNTIYF. As DNA, the CDR3 is TGTGCCAGCAGCTTTTTTAGATACACCTCCTCTGGAAACACCATATATTTT.

The chain uses TRBV12-5 and TRBJ2-5; 9 positions match TRBD2. The J segment lost 1 base and the V segment lost 5 bases, leaving 5 bases of the junction unmatched. Germline V gives CDR1 LGHNT, CDR2 FRNRAP. The CDR3 extends over 15 amino acids. CDR3: CASGLSGRFQETQYF. The CDR3 coding sequence is TGTGCTAGTGGTCTTAGCGGGAGATTCCAAGAGACCCAGTACTTC.

The chain is built from TRBV10-2 and TRBJ1-4; a possible D gene is TRBD1 (5 bases). The CDR3 is 12 residues long. Germline V CDR1 and CDR2: WSHSY, SAAADI. V was trimmed by 8 bases and J by 8 bases, leaving 12 bases between them. DNA for the CDR3: TGCGCCAGCGGGACGCTCGGCGAAAAACTGTTTTTT. It is translated as CASGTLGEKLFF.

This chain joins TRBV28 and TRBJ1-1; perhaps TRBD1 as D (5 bases). The CDR3 has 11 amino acids. V was shortened by 4 bases and J by 11 bases, with 11 bases between the two germline ends. Germline-derived CDR1 and CDR2 are MDHEN and SYDVKM. This chain's CDR3 is CASSSRVLAFF. The CDR3 DNA follows: TGTGCCAGCAGTTCCAGGGTTCTTGCTTTCTTT.

The chain combines TRBV6-1 with TRBJ1-5; weak D call: TRBD1 (6 bases). Trimming pared 6 bases from V and 7 bases from J, leaving 13 bases between. The CDR3 runs to 13 residues. Germline CDR1 and CDR2: MNHNS and SASEGT. The CDR3 nucleotides are TGTGCCAGCAGACCAAGGGGGACGCAGCCCCAGCATTTT. Protein sequence: CASRPRGTQPQHF.

J is TRBJ1-1 and V is TRBV6-5; TRBD1 is a possible D gene (6 bases). CDR3 size: 13 residues. The V gene lost 6 bases and the J gene lost 0 bases, with 8 bases spanning the gap. Germline CDR1 and CDR2: MNHEY and SVGAGI. The CDR3 nucleotides are TGTGCCAGCAGAACAGGGATGAACACTGAAGCTTTCTTT. Translating gives CASRTGMNTEAFF.

This clone was counted a few times. The rearrangement joins TRBV19 to TRBJ2-7; possible D gene TRBD2, 6 bases. The V and J ends lost 7 bases and 0 bases respectively, with 13 bases between them. Germline V lookup: CDR1 LNHDA, CDR2 SQIVND (reference sequence). This CDR3 is 14 amino acids long. CDR3 sequence (DNA): TGTGCCAGTATCGTCGCGGGGCACTCCTACGAGCAGTACTTC. This sequence encodes CASIVAGHSYEQYF.

This chain connects TRBV5-1 to TRBJ2-6, with D perhaps matching TRBD1 (6 bases). The CDR3 covers 14 residues. V lost 8 bases, J lost 2 bases, and 11 bases lay in between. In germline, CDR1 is SGHRS, CDR2 YFSETQ. This CDR3 is CASTRGTGANVLTF. In nucleotides, the CDR3 is TGCGCCAGTACCAGGGGCACTGGGGCCAACGTCCTGACTTTC.

The chain employs TRBV27 and TRBJ2-1; 8 positions agree with TRBD1. The germline V gene encodes CDR1 MNHEY and CDR2 SMNVEV (reference sequence). V gave up 6 bases and J gave up 3 bases; unmatched junction bases: 7. The CDR3 totals 15 residues. CDR3 bases: TGTGCCAGCAGCCGGGGACAGGCGATCTACAATGAGCAGTTCTTC. Amino acid sequence: CASSRGQAIYNEQFF.

The chain carries TRBV5-6 and TRBJ2-7, with unresolved D. Germline CDR1 SGHDT, CDR2 YYEEEE. V dropped 3 bases and J dropped 6 bases, with 7 bases sitting between them. The CDR3 extends over 11 amino acids. In DNA, the CDR3 is TGTGCCAGCAGCTACCTGGGCGAGCAGTACTTC. It codes for CASSYLGEQYF.